This section outlines one T cell receptor beta chain sequence together with its context. The antigen is undetermined. Primers for the PCR totalled 60 Vbeta and 13 Jbeta. Libraries were prepared by immunoSEQ multiplex PCR; TCRdb keeps only in-frame clonotypes and omits some of them. The profile shows over 150,000 clones, more than 60% of them singletons. All the people who gave samples were healthy bone marrow donors. This sample is part of a study of cytomegalovirus exposure and HLA in healthy donors. Points from the study as a whole: The listing of 160 or so TCR beta chains classed them as cytomegalovirus-associated. Later analysis showed most CMV-associated TCR beta chains appearing HLA-restricted. Researchers reported in a later analysis that common viral pathogens appeared linked to several top clusters.

The source of this sequence is a woman aged 55-69 years in good health and CMV-seropositive. The specimen was PBMCs.

The CDR3 DNA is TGTGCCAGCAGTGAAGCCTCCGACTACGAGCAGTACTTC. This encodes CASSEASDYEQYF. The rearrangement uses TRBV2 and TRBJ2-5, with D uncertain. Gene TRBJ2-7 matches the end of the DNA better, so the J call may be wrong. CDR1 is SNHLY, CDR2 FYNNEI, per germline. The CDR3 runs to 13 residues.